This T cell receptor beta chain is drawn from a study of cytomegalovirus exposure and HLA in healthy donors. Regarding the study as a whole: Associated with cytomegalovirus, according to the listing, were fewer than 200 TCR beta chains. Using the classifier, cytomegalovirus status was reportedly diagnosed with high specificity and sensitivity. Through in vitro validation, three CMV-associated chains were shown to be specific for CMV antigens. The finding came from a later analysis; first-cohort TCR clusters tended to co-occur in the 130 or so validation repertoires.

Generated by immunoSEQ multiplex PCR, the TCRdb table keeps only in-frame clones and is missing some. The sample has roughly 75,000 clones, approximately 93% seen once. In regard to this clone: Its antigen is unknown.

The sequenced sample consisted of PBMCs. The source of this sequence is a woman younger than 35 in good health and CMV-seronegative.

The CDR3 region is CASSVAGQFVYGYTF. CDR3 DNA: TGTGCCAGCAGCGTGGCGGGACAGTTTGTCTATGGCTACACCTTC. The rearrangement joins TRBV9 to TRBJ1-2; TRBD1 aligns across 7 bases. CDR1 is SGDLS, CDR2 YYNGEE, per germline. V dropped 2 bases and J dropped 4; count of bases not matched to a gene: 8. The CDR3 covers 15 residues.